The 13 T cell receptor beta chains below come from one sample, sequenced in a study of blood T cell repertoires in COVID-19. Assay: immunoSEQ multiplex PCR; the TCRdb copy retains only in-frame clones and omits some. The sample consists of 300,000 to 450,000 clones, 87% of them appearing once. Specimen: PBMCs or T cells enriched from blood (not recorded which). The receptors come from a man under 40 who had recovered from COVID-19.

The chain couples TRBV19 to TRBJ2-1, with TRBD2 identical over 8 bases. Trimming cost V 6 bases and J 8 bases; bases outside gene matches: 12. CDR3 size: 15 residues. Per the germline V gene, CDR1 is LNHDA and CDR2 is SQIVND (reference sequence). For the CDR3, the DNA is TGTGCCAGTAGCCTCCGCAGCGGGGGAGGGGATGAGCAGTTCTTC. Protein sequence: CASSLRSGGGDEQFF.

The DNA of the CDR3 is TGTGCCAGCAGCTTAGGCCGGGGGGGAGCGGGCTATGGCTACACCTTC. Its protein is CASSLGRGGAGYGYTF. The V and J genes are TRBV13 and TRBJ1-2; tentative D call: TRBD1 (5 bases). The CDR3 length is 16 residues. The V gene's germline CDR1 is PRHDT and CDR2 FYEKMQ (reference sequence). V gave up 0 bases and J gave up 4 bases, with 15 bases separating them.

The chain carries TRBV2 and TRBJ2-3; the D is unclear. Germline loops: CDR1 SNHLY, CDR2 FYNNEI. This CDR3 has 12 residues. Deletions cut 6 bases from V and 4 bases from J, with 8 bases between. CDR3 in DNA: TGTGCCAGCAGGGTCCTATCAGATACGCAGTATTTT. It translates to CASRVLSDTQYF. The whole variable domain, remainder taken from reference TRBV2 and TRBJ2-3, is EPEVTQTPSHQVTQMGQEVILRCVPISNHLYFYWYRQILGQKVEFLVSFYNNEISEKSEIFDDQFSVERPDGSNFTLKIRSTKLEDSAMYFCASRVLSDTQYFGPGTRLTVL.

The CDR3 loop is CASSRQGQNSPLHF. Written as DNA, the CDR3 is TGTGCCAGCAGTCGACAGGGGCAGAATTCACCCCTCCACTTT. The chain has TRBV2 and TRBJ1-6; TRBD1 aligns across 8 bases. The V gene end was trimmed by 5 bases and the J gene end by 7 bases; junction bases not matched to a gene: 4. The CDR3 sequence is 14 residues long. CDR1 is SNHLY, CDR2 FYNNEI, per germline.

CDR3 in amino acids: CASSLGLAGIPPDTQYF. CDR3 coding DNA: TGTGCCAGCAGCTTAGGACTAGCGGGGATCCCGCCAGATACGCAGTATTTT. V and J are TRBV7-6 and TRBJ2-3; 11 positions agree with TRBD2. The germline V gene encodes CDR1 SGHVS and CDR2 FNYEAQ. The CDR3 sequence is 17 residues long. V was clipped by 1 base and J by 4 bases; unmatched bases: 7.

The rearrangement joins TRBV6-5 to TRBJ2-2; 9 bases are shared with TRBD1. Trimming took 6 bases from V and 4 from J; bases not matched to a gene: 6. This CDR3 has 15 residues. Germline lookup yields CDR1 MNHEY and CDR2 SVGAGI. The CDR3 DNA sequence: TGTGCCAGCAGCCCGACAGGGGGTGGCACCGGGGAGCTGTTTTTT. Its protein product is CASSPTGGGTGELFF.

J is TRBJ1-2 and V is TRBV30; TRBD1 aligns across 7 bases. The trim removed 2 bases at V and 12 bases at J, leaving 9 bases unmatched. Per the germline V gene, CDR1 is GTSNPN and CDR2 is SVGIG (reference sequence). This CDR3 spans 12 amino acids. The CDR3 loop reads CAWSHATGPDTF. CDR3 sequence (DNA): TGTGCCTGGAGTCACGCGACAGGGCCCGACACCTTC.

The sample holds one count of this clone. The chain has TRBV27 and TRBJ2-1, with D possibly being TRBD1 (6 bases). In germline, CDR1 is MNHEY, CDR2 SMNVEV (reference sequence). This CDR3 comprises 17 residues. Trimming shortened V by 1 base and J by 4 bases, and 17 bases separated the two germline ends. The CDR3 here is CASSLYPGVHVYNEQFF. CDR3 nucleotide sequence: TGTGCCAGCAGTTTATACCCAGGGGTTCACGTTTACAATGAGCAGTTCTTC.

The chain has TRBV7-6 and TRBJ2-3; D not certain. The V gene lost 2 bases and the J gene lost 7 bases, with 13 bases spanning the gap. Germline V CDR1 and CDR2: SGHVS, FNYEAQ. CDR3 size: 14 residues. The chain's CDR3 is CASSLSPAPNTQYF. DNA for the CDR3: TGTGCCAGCAGCTTATCCCCAGCGCCTAATACGCAGTATTTT.

CDR3 in DNA: TGTGCCAGCTCACCTCCAGGAGAGGGCTCACGGTACTTC. Its translation: CASSPPGEGSRYF. The chain employs TRBV18 and TRBJ2-7; possibly TRBD2 for D (5 bases). V dropped 3 bases and J dropped 12 bases, with 18 bases sitting between them. Germline CDR1 KGHSH, CDR2 LQKENI. The CDR3 covers 13 residues.

This clone has a handful of counts. The chain carries TRBV5-4 and TRBJ2-7, with D possibly TRBD1 on 5 matching bases. CDR1 and CDR2 (germline): SGHNT, YYREEE (reference sequence). Trimming took off 2 bases at V and 3 bases at J, with 9 bases between the two ends. This CDR3 has 13 residues. The CDR3 DNA is TGTGCCAGCAGCTTTCTCGACAGCTACGAGCAGTACTTC. Translation: CASSFLDSYEQYF.

The gene calls are TRBV10-1 and TRBJ2-1; 14 bases are shared with TRBD2. After removal of 5 bases from V and 6 bases from J, the junction contained 12 bases not matched to a gene. The CDR3 covers 18 residues. In germline, CDR1 is WNHNN, CDR2 SYGVQD (reference sequence). The CDR3 here is CASSSGTSGGHSINEQFF. The DNA of the CDR3 is TGCGCCAGCAGTTCCGGGACTAGCGGGGGCCATTCGATCAATGAGCAGTTCTTC.

Here the CDR3 DNA reads TGTGCCAGCAGCCTTACAGGCTTTGGCCCCCACGAGCAGTACTTC. It yields the protein CASSLTGFGPHEQYF. V and J are TRBV7-9 and TRBJ2-7, with D possibly matching TRBD1 (5 bases). This CDR3 has 15 amino acids. Germline CDR1 reads SEHNR; CDR2 reads FQNEAQ (reference sequence). Trimming pared 5 bases from V and 5 bases from J, leaving 19 bases between.